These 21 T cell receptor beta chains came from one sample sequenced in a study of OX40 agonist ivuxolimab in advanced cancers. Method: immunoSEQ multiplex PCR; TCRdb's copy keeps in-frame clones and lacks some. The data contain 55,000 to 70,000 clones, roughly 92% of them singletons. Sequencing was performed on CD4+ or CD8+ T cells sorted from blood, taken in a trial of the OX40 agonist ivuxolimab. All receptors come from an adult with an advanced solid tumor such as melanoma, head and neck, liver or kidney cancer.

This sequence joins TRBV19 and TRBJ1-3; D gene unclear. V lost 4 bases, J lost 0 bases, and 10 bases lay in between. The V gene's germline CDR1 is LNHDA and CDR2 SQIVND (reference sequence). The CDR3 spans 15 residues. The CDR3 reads CASSSNSLSGNTIYF. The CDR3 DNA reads TGTGCCAGTAGTAGTAACAGCCTCTCTGGAAACACCATATATTTT.

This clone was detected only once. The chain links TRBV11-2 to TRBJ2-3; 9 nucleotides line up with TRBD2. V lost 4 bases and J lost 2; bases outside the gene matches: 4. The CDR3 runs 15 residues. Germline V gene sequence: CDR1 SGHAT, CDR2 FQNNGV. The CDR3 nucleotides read TGTGCCAGCAGCTCTCCGGGACTAGCCACAGATACGCAGTATTTT. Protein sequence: CASSSPGLATDTQYF.

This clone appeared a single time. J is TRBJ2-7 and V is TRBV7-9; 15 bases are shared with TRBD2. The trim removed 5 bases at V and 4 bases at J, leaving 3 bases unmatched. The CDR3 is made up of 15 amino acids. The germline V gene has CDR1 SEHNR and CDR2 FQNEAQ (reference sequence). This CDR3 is CASSQGLAGGYEQYF. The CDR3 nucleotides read TGTGCCAGCAGCCAAGGACTAGCGGGGGGGTACGAGCAGTACTTC.

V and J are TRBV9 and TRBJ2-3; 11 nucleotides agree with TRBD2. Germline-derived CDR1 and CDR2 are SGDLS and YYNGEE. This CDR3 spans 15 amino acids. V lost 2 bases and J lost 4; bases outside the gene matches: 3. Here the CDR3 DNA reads TGTGCCAGCAGCGTTAGCGGGGGGGCCGCAGATACGCAGTATTTT. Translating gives CASSVSGGAADTQYF.

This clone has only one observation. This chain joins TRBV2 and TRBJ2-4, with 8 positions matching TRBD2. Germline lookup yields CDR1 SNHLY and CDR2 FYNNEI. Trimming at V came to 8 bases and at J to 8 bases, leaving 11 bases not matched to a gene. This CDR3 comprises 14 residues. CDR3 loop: CASSTTGGRHIQYF. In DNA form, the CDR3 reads TGTGCCAGCTCTACAACGGGGGGGCGGCACATTCAGTACTTC.

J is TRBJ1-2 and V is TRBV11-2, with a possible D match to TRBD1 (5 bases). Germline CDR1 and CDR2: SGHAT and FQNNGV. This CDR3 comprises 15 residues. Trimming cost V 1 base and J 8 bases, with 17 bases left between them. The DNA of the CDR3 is TGTGCCAGCAGCTTAGTGCCGGGGCCAGGCTTGGGCTACACCTTC. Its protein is CASSLVPGPGLGYTF.

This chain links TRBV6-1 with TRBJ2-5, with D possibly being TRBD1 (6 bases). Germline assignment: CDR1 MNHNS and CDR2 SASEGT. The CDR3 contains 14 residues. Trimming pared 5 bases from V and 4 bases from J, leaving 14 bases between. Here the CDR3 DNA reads TGTGCCAGCAGTTTTTCTGGGGGCAGAGAGACCCAGTACTTC. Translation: CASSFSGGRETQYF.

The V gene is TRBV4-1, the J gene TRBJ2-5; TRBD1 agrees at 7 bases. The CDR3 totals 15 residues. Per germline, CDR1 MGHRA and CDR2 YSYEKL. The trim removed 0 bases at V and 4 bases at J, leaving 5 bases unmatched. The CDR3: CASSQETGDPETQYF. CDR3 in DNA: TGCGCCAGCAGCCAAGAAACAGGGGACCCAGAGACCCAGTACTTC.

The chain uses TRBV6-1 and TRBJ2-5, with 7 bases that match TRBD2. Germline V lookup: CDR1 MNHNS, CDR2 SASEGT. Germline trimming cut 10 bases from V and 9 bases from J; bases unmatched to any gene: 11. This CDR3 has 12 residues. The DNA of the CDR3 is TGTGCCACTATAGGCAGGGCGGGAGCCCAGTACTTC. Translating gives CATIGRAGAQYF.

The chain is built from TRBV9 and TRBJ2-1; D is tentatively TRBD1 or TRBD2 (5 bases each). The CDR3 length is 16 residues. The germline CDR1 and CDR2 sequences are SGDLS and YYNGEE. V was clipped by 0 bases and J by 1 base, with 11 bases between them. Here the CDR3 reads CASSVVTGRSYNEQFF. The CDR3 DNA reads TGTGCCAGCAGCGTAGTCACGGGACGGTCCTACAATGAGCAGTTCTTC. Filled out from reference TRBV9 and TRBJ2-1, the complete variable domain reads DSGVTQTPKHLITATGQRVTLRCSPRSGDLSVYWYQQSLDQGLQFLIQYYNGEERAKGNILERFSAQQFPDLHSELNLSSLELGDSALYFCASSVVTGRSYNEQFFGPGTRLTVL.

The CDR3 DNA follows: TGCGCCAGCAGCCCCCTGGGTCCGATGAACACTGAAGCTTTCTTT. As protein: CASSPLGPMNTEAFF. The V and J genes are TRBV5-1 and TRBJ1-1; D is unclear. Germline values: CDR1 SGHRS, CDR2 YFSETQ. The CDR3 has 15 residues. V dropped 4 bases and J dropped 0 bases, with 13 bases sitting between them.

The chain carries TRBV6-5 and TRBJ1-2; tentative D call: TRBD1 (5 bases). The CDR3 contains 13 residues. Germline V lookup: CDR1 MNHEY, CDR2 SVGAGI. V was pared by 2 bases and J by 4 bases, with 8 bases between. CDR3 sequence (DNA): TGTGCCAGCAGTTACGGGGCCTCCTATGGCTACACCTTC. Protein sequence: CASSYGASYGYTF.

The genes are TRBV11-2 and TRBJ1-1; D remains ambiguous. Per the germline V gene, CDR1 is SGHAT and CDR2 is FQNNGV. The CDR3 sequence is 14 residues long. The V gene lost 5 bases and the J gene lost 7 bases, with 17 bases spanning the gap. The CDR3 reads CASSTSEGLIEAFF. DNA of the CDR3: TGTGCCAGCAGCACGTCTGAGGGCTTAATTGAAGCTTTCTTT.

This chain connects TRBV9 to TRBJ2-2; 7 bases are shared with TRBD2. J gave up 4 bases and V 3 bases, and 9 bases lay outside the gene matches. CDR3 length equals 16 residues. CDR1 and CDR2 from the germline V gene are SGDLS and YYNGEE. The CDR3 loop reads CASSAQAGQPTGELFF. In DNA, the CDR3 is TGTGCCAGCAGCGCTCAAGCGGGGCAACCCACCGGGGAGCTGTTTTTT.

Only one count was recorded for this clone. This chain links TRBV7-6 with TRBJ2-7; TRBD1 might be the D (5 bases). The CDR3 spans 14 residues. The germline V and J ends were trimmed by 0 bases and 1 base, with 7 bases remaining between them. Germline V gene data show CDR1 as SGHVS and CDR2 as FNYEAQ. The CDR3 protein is CASSLATESYEQYF. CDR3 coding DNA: TGTGCCAGCAGCTTAGCGACAGAGTCCTACGAGCAGTACTTC. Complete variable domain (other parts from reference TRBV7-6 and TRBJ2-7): GAGVSQSPRYKVTKRGQDVALRCDPISGHVSLYWYRQALGQGPEFLTYFNYEAQQDKSGLPNDRFSAERPEGSISTLTIQRTEQRDSAMYRCASSLATESYEQYFGPGTRLTVT.

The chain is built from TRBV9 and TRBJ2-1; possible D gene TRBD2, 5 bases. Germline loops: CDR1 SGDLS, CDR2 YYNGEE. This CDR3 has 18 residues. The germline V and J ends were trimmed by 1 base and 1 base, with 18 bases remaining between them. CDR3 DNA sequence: TGTGCCAGCAGCGTAACCCCCTTTCGGGGTGAGTCCTACAATGAGCAGTTCTTC. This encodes CASSVTPFRGESYNEQFF.

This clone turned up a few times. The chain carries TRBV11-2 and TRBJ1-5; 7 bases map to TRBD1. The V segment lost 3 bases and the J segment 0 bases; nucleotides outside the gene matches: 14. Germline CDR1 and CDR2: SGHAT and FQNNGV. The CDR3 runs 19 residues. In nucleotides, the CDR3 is TGTGCCAGCAGCTTGAAAGAAGCGGACAGGTCCTATAGCAATCAGCCCCAGCATTTT. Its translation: CASSLKEADRSYSNQPQHF.

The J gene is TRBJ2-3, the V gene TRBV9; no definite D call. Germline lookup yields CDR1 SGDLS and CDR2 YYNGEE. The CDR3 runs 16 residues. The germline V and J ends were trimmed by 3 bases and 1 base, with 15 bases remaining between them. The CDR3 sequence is CASSASLHWGTDTQYF. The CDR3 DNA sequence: TGTGCCAGCAGCGCTTCGCTCCACTGGGGCACAGATACGCAGTATTTT. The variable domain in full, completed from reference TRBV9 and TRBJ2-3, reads DSGVTQTPKHLITATGQRVTLRCSPRSGDLSVYWYQQSLDQGLQFLIQYYNGEERAKGNILERFSAQQFPDLHSELNLSSLELGDSALYFCASSASLHWGTDTQYFGPGTRLTVL.

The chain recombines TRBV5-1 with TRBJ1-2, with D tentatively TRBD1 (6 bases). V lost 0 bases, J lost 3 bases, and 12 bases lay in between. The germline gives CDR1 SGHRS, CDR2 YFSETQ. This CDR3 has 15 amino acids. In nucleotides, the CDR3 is TGCGCCAGCAGCTTGGGAGACGGACAGTACTATGGCTACACCTTC. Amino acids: CASSLGDGQYYGYTF.

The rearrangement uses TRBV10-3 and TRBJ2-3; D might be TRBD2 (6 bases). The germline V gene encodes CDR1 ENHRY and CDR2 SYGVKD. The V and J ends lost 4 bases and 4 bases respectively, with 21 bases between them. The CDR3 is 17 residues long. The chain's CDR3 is CAISGLWAGQSADTQYF. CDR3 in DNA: TGTGCCATCAGTGGGCTTTGGGCGGGGCAGTCCGCAGATACGCAGTATTTT.

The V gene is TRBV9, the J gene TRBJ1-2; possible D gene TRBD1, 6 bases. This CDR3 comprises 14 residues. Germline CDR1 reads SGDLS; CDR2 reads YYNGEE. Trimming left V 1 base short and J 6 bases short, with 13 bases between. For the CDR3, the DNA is TGTGCCAGCAGCGTATTACAGGGCCACGATGGCTACACCTTC. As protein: CASSVLQGHDGYTF. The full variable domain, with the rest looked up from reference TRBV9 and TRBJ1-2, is DSGVTQTPKHLITATGQRVTLRCSPRSGDLSVYWYQQSLDQGLQFLIQYYNGEERAKGNILERFSAQQFPDLHSELNLSSLELGDSALYFCASSVLQGHDGYTFGSGTRLTVV.